A selection of T cell receptor beta chains follows, all from one sample in a study of CD8+CD57+ T cells in acquired aplastic anemia. TCRdb redid the calling of the reads with MiXCR, one entry per CDR3 protein. The sample gives about 160,000 distinct CDR3 sequences, around 75% of which show up once; about 50% is in the top ten. The material sequenced was sorted CD4+, CD8+, or CD8+CD57+ T cells (not recorded which) from PBMCs. These receptors came from a human donor with aplastic anemia. Both conserved end residues are part of each CDR3. Fields, in order: clone size, D gene, V gene, CDR3 length, J gene, CDR3 protein, CDR3 DNA. A D gene is named only where the DNA matches it firmly. The size entry is marked missing in some rows and otherwise reads once, few, many or a size class.

>many|TRBD2|TRBV6-4|15|TRBJ2-1
CASSEGSGLYNEQFF
TGTGCCAGCAGTGAGGGTAGCGGGCTATACAATGAGCAGTTCTTC
>-|TRBD2|TRBV7-3|14|TRBJ2-7
CASSSTSDSYEQYF
TGTGCCAGCAGCTCGACTAGCGACTCCTACGAGCAGTACTTC
>-|-|TRBV10-2|15|TRBJ2-1
CASRSPFALRDEQFF
TGCGCCAGCAGGTCCCCCTTTGCACTTAGGGATGAGCAGTTCTTC
>-|TRBD1|TRBV15|17|TRBJ1-5
CATRPGQGGDSNQPQHF
TGTGCCACCAGACCGGGACAGGGGGGGGATAGCAATCAGCCCCAGCATTTT
>-|-|TRBV6-5|16|TRBJ2-3
CASSYLGRFSTDTQYF
TGTGCCAGCAGTTACTTGGGCAGGTTTAGCACAGATACGCAGTATTTT
>-|TRBD1|TRBV2|14|TRBJ2-7
CASSLGQGGWEQYF
TGTGCCAGCAGTCTCGGACAGGGGGGGTGGGAGCAGTACTTC
>-|-|TRBV10-1|12|TRBJ1-1
CAINRESTEAFF
TGCGCCATCAACAGGGAGAGCACTGAAGCTTTCTTT
>-|TRBD1|TRBV20-1|13|TRBJ2-7
CSATGTETYEQYF
TGCAGTGCTACCGGGACAGAGACCTACGAGCAGTACTTC
>few|-|TRBV7-6|12|TRBJ1-2
CASGGFRYGYTF
TGTGCCAGCGGAGGGTTTCGCTATGGCTACACCTTC
>-|TRBD2|TRBV20-1|16|TRBJ2-1
CSAARTSGSSYNEQFF
TGCAGTGCTGCCAGGACTAGCGGAAGCTCCTACAATGAGCAGTTCTTC
>-|TRBD1|TRBV20-1|15|TRBJ2-7
CSTVVTGTASYEQYF
TGCAGTACCGTAGTAACCGGGACAGCTAGCTACGAGCAGTACTTC
>-|-|TRBV6-6|15|TRBJ1-5
CASSRTDVSNQPQHF
TGTGCCAGCAGTCGGACTGATGTTAGCAATCAGCCCCAGCATTTT
>-|TRBD2|TRBV10-3|16|TRBJ2-1
CAIKGTSGRSYNEQFF
TGTGCCATCAAAGGGACTAGCGGGAGGTCCTACAATGAGCAGTTCTTC
>-|-|TRBV12-3/TRBV12-4|12|TRBJ2-2
CASISVSGELFF
TGTGCCAGCATCAGCGTCTCCGGGGAGCTGTTTTTT
>-|TRBD2|TRBV10-2|16|TRBJ2-7
CASSGVASGRLYEQYF
TGCGCCAGCAGCGGAGTCGCTAGCGGAAGACTCTACGAGCAGTACTTC
>-|-|TRBV20-1|12|TRBJ1-3
CSALYGGNTIYF
TGCAGTGCTCTTTACGGGGGAAACACCATATATTTT
>-|-|TRBV20-1|15|TRBJ1-2
CSARDQGPGVDGYTF
TGCAGTGCTAGAGATCAGGGGCCAGGTGTCGATGGCTACACCTTC
>-|-|TRBV10-2|14|TRBJ2-7
CASSAAAKPYEQYF
TGCGCCAGCAGTGCGGCAGCGAAGCCTTACGAGCAGTACTTC
>-|-|TRBV10-3|14|TRBJ1-6
CAISVSTSSSPLHF
TGTGCCATCAGTGTGTCGACCTCTAGTTCACCCCTCCACTTT
>few|TRBD2|TRBV20-1|13|TRBJ2-1
CSEVAGDYNEQFF
TGCAGTGAAGTGGCGGGAGACTACAATGAGCAGTTCTTC
>many|TRBD2|TRBV6-5|14|TRBJ2-4
CASRRLAGRNIQYF
TGTGCCAGCAGGCGACTAGCGGGAAGAAACATTCAGTACTTC
>-|TRBD1|TRBV10-3|14|TRBJ1-5
CAISRQGGNQPQHF
TGTGCCATCAGTCGACAGGGAGGCAATCAGCCCCAGCATTTT
>few|-|TRBV24-1|13|TRBJ2-1
CATSDFVTNEQFF
TGTGCCACCAGTGATTTCGTAACTAATGAGCAGTTCTTC
>-|TRBD1|TRBV9|14|TRBJ2-3
CASSVDRGLDTQYF
TGTGCCAGCAGCGTTGACAGGGGATTAGATACGCAGTATTTT
>few|-|TRBV12-3/TRBV12-4|11|TRBJ2-5
CASSLEGTQYF
TGTGCCAGCAGTTTAGAAGGGACCCAGTACTTC
>many|-|TRBV19|15|TRBJ1-5
CASSIGDGSNQPQHF
TGTGCCAGTAGTATAGGGGACGGTAGCAATCAGCCCCAGCATTTT
>-|TRBD2|TRBV29-1|15|TRBJ2-7
CSVLKLAGTSYEQYF
TGCAGCGTTCTCAAACTAGCGGGTACCTCCTACGAGCAGTACTTC
>few|-|TRBV7-2|13|TRBJ1-1
CASSSTSLTEAFF
TGTGCCAGCAGCTCGACATCCCTCACTGAAGCTTTCTTT
>-|-|TRBV15|13|TRBJ1-1
CATSSQLNTEAFF
TGTGCCACCAGCAGTCAGTTGAACACTGAAGCTTTCTTT
>-|TRBD1|TRBV19|16|TRBJ1-1
CASTITRGQGNPEAFF
TGTGCCAGTACCATTACCCGGGGACAGGGAAACCCTGAAGCTTTCTTT
>-|-|TRBV10-3|15|TRBJ1-1
CAISVGRGEITEAFF
TGTGCCATCAGTGTGGGGAGGGGTGAGATCACTGAAGCTTTCTTT